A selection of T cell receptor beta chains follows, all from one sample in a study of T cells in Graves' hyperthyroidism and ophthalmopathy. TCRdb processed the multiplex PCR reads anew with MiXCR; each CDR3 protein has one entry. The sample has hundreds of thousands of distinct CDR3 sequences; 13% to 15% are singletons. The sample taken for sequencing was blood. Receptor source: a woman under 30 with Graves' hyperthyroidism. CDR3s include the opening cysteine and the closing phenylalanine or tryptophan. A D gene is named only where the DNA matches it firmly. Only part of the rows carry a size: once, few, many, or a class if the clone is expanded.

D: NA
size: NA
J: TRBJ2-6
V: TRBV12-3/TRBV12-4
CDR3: CASSQGRRHSGADVLTF
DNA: TGTGCCAGCAGTCAGGGACGGCGGCACTCTGGGGCCGACGTCCTGACTTTC

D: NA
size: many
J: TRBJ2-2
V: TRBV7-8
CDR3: CASTLPPSGELFF
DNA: TGTGCCAGCACCCTCCCTCCGAGCGGGGAGCTGTTTTTT

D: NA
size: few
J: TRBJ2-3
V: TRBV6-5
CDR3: CASSYWRSTDTQYF
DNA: TGTGCCAGCAGTTACTGGAGATCCACAGATACGCAGTATTTT

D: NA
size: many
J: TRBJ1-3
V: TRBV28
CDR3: CASSLWTFNRSRNTIYF
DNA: TGTGCCAGCAGTTTATGGACCTTCAACCGTTCCAGAAACACCATATATTTT

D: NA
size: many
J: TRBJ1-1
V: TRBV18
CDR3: CASSPGFRDTEAFF
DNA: TGTGCCAGCTCTCCAGGGTTTAGGGACACTGAAGCTTTCTTT

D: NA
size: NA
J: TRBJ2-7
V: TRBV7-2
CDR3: CASARLELHEQYF
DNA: TGTGCCAGCGCCAGACTAGAGTTACACGAGCAGTACTTC

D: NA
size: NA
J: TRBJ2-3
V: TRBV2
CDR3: CASQKGIAAYLGEDTQYF
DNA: TGTGCCAGCCAGAAGGGGATAGCGGCCTACTTGGGGGAAGATACGCAGTATTTT

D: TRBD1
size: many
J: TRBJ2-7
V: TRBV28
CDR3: CASSRPGQVYEQYF
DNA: TGTGCCAGCAGCCGACCAGGACAGGTGTACGAGCAGTACTTC

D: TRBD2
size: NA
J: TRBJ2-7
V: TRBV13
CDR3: CASRRAGGGNEQYF
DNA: TGTGCCAGCAGACGAGCGGGAGGAGGAAACGAGCAGTACTTC

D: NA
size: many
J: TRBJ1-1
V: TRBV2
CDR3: CASIYRDTEAFF
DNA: TGTGCCAGCATATACCGGGACACTGAAGCTTTCTTT

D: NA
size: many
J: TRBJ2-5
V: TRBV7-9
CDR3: CASSEANGQETQYF
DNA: TGTGCCAGCAGCGAGGCTAACGGGCAAGAGACCCAGTACTTC

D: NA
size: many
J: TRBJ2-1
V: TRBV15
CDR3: CATSRAGDRPSSYNEQFF
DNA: TGTGCCACCAGCCGGGCAGGCGACCGACCCAGCTCCTACAATGAGCAGTTCTTC

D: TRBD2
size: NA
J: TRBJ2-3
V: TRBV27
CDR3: CASSLSSGGGTDTQYF
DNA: TGTGCCAGCAGTTTATCGAGCGGGGGGGGCACAGATACGCAGTATTTT

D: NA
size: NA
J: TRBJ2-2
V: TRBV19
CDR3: CASSIGGVGTGELFF
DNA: TGTGCCAGTAGTATCGGGGGAGTCGGCACCGGGGAGCTGTTTTTT

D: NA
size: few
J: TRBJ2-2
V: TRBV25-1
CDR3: CASSVAGTGELFF
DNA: TGTGCCAGCAGTGTTGCGGGAACCGGGGAGCTGTTTTTT

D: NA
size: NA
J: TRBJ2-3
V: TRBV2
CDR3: CAIAGGGTDTQYF
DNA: TGTGCCATAGCCGGTGGGGGTACAGATACGCAGTATTTT

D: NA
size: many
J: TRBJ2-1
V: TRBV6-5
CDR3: CASSYGGTERDEQFF
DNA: TGTGCCAGCAGTTACGGGGGGACGGAGAGGGATGAGCAGTTCTTC

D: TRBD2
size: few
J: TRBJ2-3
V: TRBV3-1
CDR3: CASSPFGRDTDTQYF
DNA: TGTGCCAGCAGCCCATTTGGGAGGGACACAGATACGCAGTATTTT

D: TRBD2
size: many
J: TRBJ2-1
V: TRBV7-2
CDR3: CASSFSSASGSGEQFF
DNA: TGTGCCAGCAGCTTTTCATCGGCTAGCGGGAGTGGGGAGCAGTTCTTC

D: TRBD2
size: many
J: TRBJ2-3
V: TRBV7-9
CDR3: CASSPGRTSVSTDTQYF
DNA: TGTGCCAGCAGCCCAGGGAGGACTAGCGTAAGCACAGATACGCAGTATTTT

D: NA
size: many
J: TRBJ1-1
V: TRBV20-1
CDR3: CSAPHKGGNTEAFF
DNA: TGCAGTGCTCCGCACAAGGGGGGAAACACTGAAGCTTTCTTT

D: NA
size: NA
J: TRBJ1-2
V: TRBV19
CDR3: CASSTRQFYGYTF
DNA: TGTGCCAGTAGTACTAGACAGTTCTATGGCTACACCTTC

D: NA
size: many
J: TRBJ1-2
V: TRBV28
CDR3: CASSWGAHGGYTF
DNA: TGTGCCAGCAGTTGGGGGGCTCACGGTGGCTACACCTTC

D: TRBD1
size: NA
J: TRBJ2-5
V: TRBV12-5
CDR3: CASGLDHRGGETQYF
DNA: TGTGCTAGTGGTCTAGATCACAGGGGCGGAGAGACCCAGTACTTC

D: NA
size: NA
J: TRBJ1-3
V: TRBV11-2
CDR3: CASSLAQESTIYF
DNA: TGTGCCAGCAGCTTAGCCCAGGAGAGCACCATATATTTT

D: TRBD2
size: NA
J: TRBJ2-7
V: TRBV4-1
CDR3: CASSQGGLAGLSYEQYF
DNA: TGCGCCAGCAGCCAAGGGGGACTAGCGGGTCTATCCTACGAGCAGTACTTC

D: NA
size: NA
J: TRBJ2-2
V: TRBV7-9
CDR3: CASSFGTSGGELFF
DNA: TGTGCCAGCAGCTTTGGGACATCCGGCGGGGAGCTGTTTTTT

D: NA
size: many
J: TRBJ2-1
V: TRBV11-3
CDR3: CASSLEEPYHSYNEQFF
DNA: TGTGCCAGCAGCTTAGAAGAACCTTACCATTCCTACAATGAGCAGTTCTTC

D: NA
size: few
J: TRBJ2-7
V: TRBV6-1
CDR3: CASSDEAGYYEQYF
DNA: TGTGCCAGCAGTGATGAGGCAGGGTACTACGAGCAGTACTTC

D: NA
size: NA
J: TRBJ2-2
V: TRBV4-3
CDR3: CASSQSPDPGTGELFF
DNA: TGCGCCAGCAGCCAAAGTCCCGACCCGGGCACCGGGGAGCTGTTTTTT

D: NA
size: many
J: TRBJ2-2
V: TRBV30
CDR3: CAWSYQRLNTGELFF
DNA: TGTGCCTGGAGCTATCAGCGGTTGAACACCGGGGAGCTGTTTTTT

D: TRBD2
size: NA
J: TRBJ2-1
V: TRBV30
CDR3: CAWSAGTSGYNEQFF
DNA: TGTGCCTGGAGTGCCGGGACTAGCGGGTACAATGAGCAGTTCTTC

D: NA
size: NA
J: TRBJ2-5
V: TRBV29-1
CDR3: CSAGGVQETQYF
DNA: TGCAGCGCCGGAGGGGTACAAGAGACCCAGTACTTC

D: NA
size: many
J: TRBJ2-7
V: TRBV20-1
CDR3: CSARRGYEQYF
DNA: TGCAGTGCTAGACGTGGCTACGAGCAGTACTTC

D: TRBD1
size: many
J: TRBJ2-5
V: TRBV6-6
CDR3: CASSYGGQGGETQYF
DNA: TGTGCCAGCAGTTACGGAGGACAGGGTGGGGAGACCCAGTACTTC

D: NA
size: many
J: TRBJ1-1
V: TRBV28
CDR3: CASSATIARQGFTEAFF
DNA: TGTGCCAGCAGTGCGACGATCGCCCGGCAAGGTTTCACTGAAGCTTTCTTT

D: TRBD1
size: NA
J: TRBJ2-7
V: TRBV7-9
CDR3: CASRDRDNEQYF
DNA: TGTGCCAGCCGGGACAGGGATAACGAGCAGTACTTC

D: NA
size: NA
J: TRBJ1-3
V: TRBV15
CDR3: CATSRDLASGNTIYF
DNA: TGTGCCACCAGCAGAGATCTAGCCTCTGGAAACACCATATATTTT

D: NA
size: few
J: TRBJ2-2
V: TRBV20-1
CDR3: CSAPRLDSFPGELFF
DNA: TGCAGTGCTCCCCGACTAGATTCCTTTCCCGGGGAGCTGTTTTTT

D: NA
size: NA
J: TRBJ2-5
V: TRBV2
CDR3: CAGGGGETQYF
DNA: TGTGCCGGCGGAGGTGGGGAGACCCAGTACTTC

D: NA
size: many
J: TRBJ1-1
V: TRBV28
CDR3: CASSGQPNTEAFF
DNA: TGTGCCAGCAGTGGACAGCCGAACACTGAAGCTTTCTTT

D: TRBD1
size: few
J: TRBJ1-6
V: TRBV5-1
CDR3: CASSSADRVYSPLHF
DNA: TGCGCCAGCAGCTCCGCCGACAGGGTTTATTCACCCCTCCACTTT

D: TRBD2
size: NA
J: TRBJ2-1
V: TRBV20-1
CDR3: CSSTSGTSVLNEQFF
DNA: TGCAGTTCCACCTCCGGGACTAGCGTCCTCAATGAGCAGTTCTTC

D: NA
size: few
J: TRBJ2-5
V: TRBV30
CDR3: CAWGVSGTPQETQYF
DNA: TGTGCCTGGGGTGTATCTGGGACACCCCAAGAGACCCAGTACTTC

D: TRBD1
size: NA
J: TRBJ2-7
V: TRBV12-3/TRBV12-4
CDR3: CASSHRRDSIIYEQYF
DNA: TGTGCCAGCAGTCATCGACGGGACAGCATCATCTACGAGCAGTACTTC